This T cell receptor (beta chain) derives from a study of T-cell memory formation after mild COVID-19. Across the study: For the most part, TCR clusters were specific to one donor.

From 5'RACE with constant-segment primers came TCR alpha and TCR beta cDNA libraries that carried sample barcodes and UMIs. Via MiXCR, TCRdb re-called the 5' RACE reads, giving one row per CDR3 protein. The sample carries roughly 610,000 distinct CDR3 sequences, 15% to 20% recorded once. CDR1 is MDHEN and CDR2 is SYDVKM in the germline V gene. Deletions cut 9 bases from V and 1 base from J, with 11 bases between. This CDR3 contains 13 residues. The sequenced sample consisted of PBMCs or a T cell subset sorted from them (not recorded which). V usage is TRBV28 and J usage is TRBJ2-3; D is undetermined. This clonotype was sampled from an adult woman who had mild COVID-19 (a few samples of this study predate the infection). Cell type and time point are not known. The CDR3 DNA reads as TGTGCCAGTGCCTCGTGGGGCACAGATACGCAGTATTTT. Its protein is CASASWGTDTQYF.